This TCR beta chain is from a study of shared clonotypes between healthy human individuals. Overall study: The cohort comprised a couple of women and a few men. Their ages spanned 18 to 49 years.

Terminally differentiated effector memory CD45RA+ cells were excluded from the naive CD8 cells, which were CD45RO-negative and positively selected for CCR7. All donors were Caucasian adults living in Nashville, Tennessee. Germline-derived CDR1 and CDR2 are SGHAT and FQNNGV. The V segment lost 5 bases and the J segment 4 bases; nucleotides outside the gene matches: 7. There are 15 residues in the CDR3. TCRdb's copy holds only in-frame clones and misses some; the assay was immunoSEQ multiplex PCR. The sample includes about 2.1 million clones, around 93% of them seen just once. This chain joins TRBV11-2 and TRBJ2-7; 11 bases line up with TRBD2. The sequenced sample was naive CD8+ T cells from PBMCs. This receptor was identified in a man between 18 and 35 years old in good health. Some clones in this sample may be carry-over from other donors' samples. The CDR3 DNA follows: TGTGCCAGCAGCGCTACTAGCGGGAGTTCTTACGAGCAGTACTTC. Amino acid sequence: CASSATSGSSYEQYF.